A few counts support the clone carrying this T cell receptor (beta chain). Co-extraction of RNA and DNA was performed on about 20-33 mg of unsorted bulk tissue. Chronic HBV infection, which was untreated, was present in the patients. Deletions cut 1 base from V and 5 bases from J, with 15 bases between. This CDR3 is 15 amino acids long. TCR beta cDNA was prepared out of around 460 ng total RNA by means of a constant-region primer. Generation of the TCR beta libraries relied on three nested multiplex PCR rounds using slightly modified ARM-PCR. Two initial PCR rounds of approximately 10 cycles each paired TRBV1-TRBV30 forward primers with a C-beta reverse primer. TCRdb independently ran MiXCR on the multiplex PCR reads; one entry per CDR3 protein. The data contain about 97,000 distinct CDR3 sequences, more than 65% of them singletons. This specimen comes from a study of tumor-infiltrating lymphocytes in primary liver carcinoma.

The chain carries TRBV12-3 or TRBV12-4 and TRBJ2-7; weak D call: TRBD2 (5 bases). The sample was liver tumor tissue from sampling region 2. Described subset: tumor region T2, inferior pole. This clonotype was sampled from a woman in her sixties or seventies with primary liver carcinoma and hepatitis B virus infection. Written as DNA, the CDR3 is TGTGCCAGCAGTTTAGGAGTCGGGATAGCCAACGAGCAGTACTTC. Translation gives CASSLGVGIANEQYF.